Below, 30 T cell receptor beta chains from the same sample are listed, as sequenced in a study of early T cells in non-severe SARS-CoV-2 infection. Each CDR3 protein is one row after TCRdb ran MiXCR on the 5' RACE reads. Here the sample spans 65,000 to 85,000 distinct CDR3 sequences, roughly 12% being singletons. Sequencing was performed on whole blood. These receptors all come from an adult who was a healthcare worker with PCR-confirmed SARS-CoV-2 infection or an uninfected control (not recorded which).

J is TRBJ1-2 and V is TRBV28; no reliable D call. The V gene lost 5 bases and the J gene lost 5 bases, with 9 bases spanning the gap. The length of the CDR3 is 12 residues. CDR1 MDHEN and CDR2 SYDVKM come from the germline V gene. The CDR3 bases are TGTGCCAGCAGTCTTAATGGGTATGGCTACACCTTC. Its protein product is CASSLNGYGYTF.

This clonotype was counted at least ten times. The genes are TRBV27 and TRBJ2-7; D possibly uses TRBD1 or TRBD2 (5 bases each). The CDR3 length is 11 residues. The V end was cut by 3 bases, the J end by 7 bases, with 7 bases between. The germline V gene has CDR1 MNHEY and CDR2 SMNVEV (reference sequence). The CDR3 DNA is TGTGCCAGCAGTTTTGGGGGTGAGCAGTACTTC. This sequence encodes CASSFGGEQYF.

In its sample, this clonotype was seen a few times. The chain links TRBV29-1 to TRBJ2-2; D unclear. The ends were cut back, 7 bases at V and 4 bases at J, with 13 bases in the middle. CDR3 size: 13 residues. Germline assignment: CDR1 SQVTM and CDR2 ANQGSEA. The CDR3 nucleotides are TGCAGCGCTCTCCTACTTATCACCGGGGAGCTGTTTTTT. This gives the protein CSALLLITGELFF.

In this sample, this clonotype turned up many times. This sequence joins TRBV20-1 and TRBJ2-1, with D hard to call. CDR1 and CDR2 (germline): DFQATT, SNEGSKA (reference sequence). The CDR3 length is 11 residues. Deletions cut 5 bases from V and 4 bases from J, with 6 bases between. CDR3 residues: CSAPFYNEQFF. Here the CDR3 DNA reads TGCAGTGCTCCTTTTTACAATGAGCAGTTCTTC.

The CDR3 region has the DNA TGTGCCAGCAGCGAAGACGGGAGCCAGTCCTACGAGCAGTACTTC. Translation gives CASSEDGSQSYEQYF. The V gene is TRBV27, the J gene TRBJ2-7; maybe TRBD2 (6 bases). This CDR3 has 15 amino acids. From germline, CDR1 is MNHEY and CDR2 SMNVEV (reference sequence). Trimming shortened V by 6 bases and J by 1 base, and 16 bases separated the two germline ends.

This clonotype was found many times. The chain has TRBV28 and TRBJ1-1; 7 bases agree with TRBD1. V trimming: 7 bases; J trimming: 7 bases; junction bases outside the gene matches: 9. CDR3 length equals 13 residues. From germline, CDR1 is MDHEN and CDR2 SYDVKM. The CDR3 spells CASTRGTVNEAFF. CDR3 sequence (DNA): TGTGCCAGCACCAGAGGGACAGTGAATGAAGCTTTCTTT.

In DNA, the CDR3 is TGCAGCGTTGGGTACACTGAAGCTTTCTTT. Its protein is CSVGYTEAFF. The rearrangement joins TRBV29-1 to TRBJ1-1; D remains unclear. The length of the CDR3 is 10 residues. Germline CDR1 and CDR2: SQVTM and ANQGSEA. The V end was cut by 4 bases, the J end by 3 bases, with 3 bases between.

This clonotype was detected many times. The gene calls are TRBV12-3 or TRBV12-4 and TRBJ2-7; D remains ambiguous. The CDR3 totals 12 residues. V lost 6 bases and J lost 2, with 8 bases in between. CDR3 nucleotide sequence: TGTGCCAGCAGCCACGACACCTACGAGCAGTACTTC. Its translation is CASSHDTYEQYF.

V usage is TRBV28 and J usage is TRBJ1-4; D is ambiguous. Trimming shortened V by 10 bases and J by 4 bases, and 10 bases separated the two germline ends. Germline V CDR1 and CDR2: MDHEN, SYDVKM. The CDR3 has 12 amino acids. The CDR3 region has the DNA TGTGCCACCAGCGGTGATAATGAAAAACTGTTTTTT. Its protein product is CATSGDNEKLFF.

The chain uses TRBV28 and TRBJ2-7, with 8 bases aligning to TRBD1. The junction had 8 bases not matched to a gene; V was cut back by 10 bases and J by 0 bases. The CDR3 is 14 residues long. Per germline, CDR1 MDHEN and CDR2 SYDVKM. The CDR3 sequence: CATRDRSGSYEQYF. In nucleotides, the CDR3 is TGTGCCACCCGGGACAGGTCCGGCTCCTACGAGCAGTACTTC.

This clonotype was detected ten times or more. The chain has TRBV18 and TRBJ2-3, with 15 bases fitting TRBD2. Germline V CDR1 and CDR2: KGHSH, LQKENI. With 3 bases clipped from V and 6 bases from J, the junction kept 10 bases outside the gene matches. The CDR3 loop spans 18 amino acids. CDR3 DNA: TGTGCCAGCTCACCCACACCCGGACTAGCGGGAGGGCCTGATACGCAGTATTTT. Amino acids: CASSPTPGLAGGPDTQYF.

V and J are TRBV29-1 and TRBJ2-5; D is undetermined. V lost 0 bases, J lost 8 bases, and 13 bases lay in between. The CDR3 runs 13 residues. CDR1 and CDR2 (germline): SQVTM, ANQGSEA. CDR3 nucleotides: TGCAGCGTTGAAGATCGAACCTTTGGCACCCAGTACTTC. This sequence encodes CSVEDRTFGTQYF.

The V call is TRBV18, the J call TRBJ1-1; D may be TRBD1 (6 bases). Per germline, CDR1 KGHSH and CDR2 LQKENI. This CDR3 has 16 amino acids. V lost 2 bases to trimming and J lost 2 bases, with 15 bases between them. CDR3 coding DNA: TGTGCCAGCTCACCAACCCAGTGGACAGCCAACACTGAAGCTTTCTTT. It codes for CASSPTQWTANTEAFF.

The sample holds many counts of this clonotype. The gene calls are TRBV7-6 and TRBJ2-3, with 11 nucleotides matching TRBD2. V gave up 5 bases and J gave up 4 bases; unmatched junction bases: 8. The CDR3 runs 16 residues. Germline V gene lookup returns CDR1 SGHVS and CDR2 FNYEAQ. For the CDR3, the DNA is TGTGCCAGCAGCAGGTTAGCGGGAGGGCCCCCAGATACGCAGTATTTT. This translates into CASSRLAGGPPDTQYF.

This clonotype was detected only a few times. The J gene is TRBJ2-7, the V gene TRBV7-9, with 7 bases lining up with TRBD1. Germline V gene lookup returns CDR1 SEHNR and CDR2 FQNEAQ (reference sequence). V lost 5 bases, J lost 3 bases, and 7 bases stayed unmatched. The CDR3 is 14 amino acids. The DNA for the CDR3 is TGTGCCAGCAGCCCGACCGGGACAGTCTACGAGCAGTACTTC. Residues: CASSPTGTVYEQYF.

This clonotype was recorded a few times. V and J are TRBV29-1 and TRBJ1-2, with 7 bases aligning to TRBD1. CDR1 SQVTM and CDR2 ANQGSEA come from the germline V gene. With 4 bases clipped from V and 6 bases from J, the junction kept 8 bases outside the gene matches. The CDR3 covers 13 residues. The CDR3 nucleotides are TGCAGCGTTGGGATTCGACAGGGTGATGGCTACACCTTC. It is translated as CSVGIRQGDGYTF.

This clonotype was seen at least ten times. DNA of the CDR3: TGCAGTGCTAGAGATGGAGGCAGGACACCTAATCAGCCCCAGCATTTT. It codes for CSARDGGRTPNQPQHF. The gene calls are TRBV20-1 and TRBJ1-5; tentatively, D is TRBD1 (5 bases). The CDR3 consists of 16 residues. Trimming pared 0 bases from V and 4 bases from J, leaving 16 bases between. Germline V CDR1 and CDR2: DFQATT, SNEGSKA (reference sequence).

This clonotype has ten or more counts. V is TRBV11-2 and J is TRBJ2-1; 9 nucleotides align to TRBD2. CDR3 length equals 18 residues. Trimming at V came to 6 bases and at J to 2 bases, leaving 14 bases not matched to a gene. The germline V gene has CDR1 SGHAT and CDR2 FQNNGV. The CDR3, as DNA: TGTGCCAGCAGTAACGGGATCTTAGCGGGGGAAACCTACAATGAGCAGTTCTTC. It codes for CASSNGILAGETYNEQFF.

For the CDR3, the DNA is TGCGCCAGCAGAATGGGGGAATCGACTTCACCCCTCCACTTT. Its protein is CASRMGESTSPLHF. The chain couples TRBV10-2 to TRBJ1-6, with D maybe TRBD1 (5 bases). V was trimmed by 6 bases and J by 9 bases, leaving 15 bases between them. The germline CDR1 and CDR2 sequences are WSHSY and SAAADI. The CDR3 runs 14 residues.

Only a few counts were recorded for this clonotype. The V gene is TRBV7-9, the J gene TRBJ2-5; 11 bases align to TRBD1. The germline CDR1 and CDR2 sequences are SEHNR and FQNEAQ (reference sequence). The V and J ends lost 3 bases and 3 bases, in that order; junction bases with no gene match: 6. This CDR3 region has 16 residues. CDR3 residues: CASSFAGTGGKETQYF. CDR3 sequence (DNA): TGTGCCAGCAGCTTCGCCGGGACAGGGGGAAAAGAGACCCAGTACTTC. Together with reference TRBV7-9 and TRBJ2-5, the CDR3 gives the full variable domain: DTGVSQNPRHKITKRGQNVTFRCDPISEHNRLYWYRQTLGQGPEFLTYFQNEAQLEKSRLLSDRFSAERPKGSFSTLEIQRTEQGDSAMYLCASSFAGTGGKETQYFGPGTRLLVL.

This clonotype was found many times. The rearrangement joins TRBV24-1 to TRBJ2-2, with D perhaps matching TRBD2 (5 bases). Trimming removed 1 base from V and 6 bases from J, with 8 bases in between. Germline CDR1 KGHDR, CDR2 SFDVKD. The CDR3 is 14 residues long. The CDR3: CATSDFGEAGELFF. CDR3 DNA: TGTGCCACCAGTGATTTCGGGGAAGCCGGGGAGCTGTTTTTT.

V and J are TRBV6-2 or TRBV6-3 and TRBJ2-6; D is unresolved. This CDR3 comprises 17 residues. Germline CDR1 and CDR2: MNHEY and SVGEGT. Trimming pared 6 bases from V and 2 bases from J, leaving 17 bases between. In nucleotides, the CDR3 is TGTGCCAGCAGAGGGCTGGCTGGGGATCCTGGGGCCAACGTCCTGACTTTC. It is translated as CASRGLAGDPGANVLTF.

CDR3 loop: CASRPSTDTQYF. Here the CDR3 DNA reads TGTGCCAGCAGGCCAAGCACAGATACGCAGTATTTT. The V call is TRBV28, the J call TRBJ2-3; D call uncertain. Trimming stripped 6 bases from V and 0 bases from J, with 4 bases between. The CDR3 has 12 amino acids. Germline V lookup: CDR1 MDHEN, CDR2 SYDVKM.

The table lists this clonotype with many counts. The chain couples TRBV20-1 to TRBJ1-5, with a weak D call TRBD1 (5 bases). The CDR3 covers 12 residues. Between the trimmed V and J ends, which lost 8 bases and 4 bases, there was a span of 12 bases. Germline V CDR1 and CDR2: DFQATT, SNEGSKA (reference sequence). In nucleotides, the CDR3 is TGCAGTTGGGGAGAGGGGAATCAGCCCCAGCATTTT. Its protein product is CSWGEGNQPQHF.

This clonotype was seen ten or more times. The rearrangement links TRBV12-5 to TRBJ2-1; unclear D gene. With 6 bases removed from V and 5 bases from J, the gap between germline ends came to 2 bases. Germline V gene sequence: CDR1 LGHNT, CDR2 FRNRAP. The CDR3 has 10 amino acids. The CDR3 DNA follows: TGTGCTAGTGGAGACAATGAGCAGTTCTTC. Translated: CASGDNEQFF. The variable domain in full, completed from reference TRBV12-5 and TRBJ2-1, reads DARVTQTPRHKVTEMGQEVTMRCQPILGHNTVFWYRQTMMQGLELLAYFRNRAPLDDSGMPKDRFSAEMPDATLATLKIQPSEPRDSAVYFCASGDNEQFFGPGTRLTVL.

This clonotype was recorded many times. The J gene is TRBJ1-5, the V gene TRBV11-2; maybe TRBD1 (6 bases). Trimming removed 2 bases at V and 7 bases at J, with 18 bases between. CDR1 and CDR2 (germline): SGHAT, FQNNGV. This CDR3 is built from 16 residues. CDR3 protein: CASSLIKGHPGQPQHF. For the CDR3, the DNA is TGTGCCAGCAGCTTAATTAAGGGACACCCGGGGCAGCCCCAGCATTTT.

J is TRBJ1-1 and V is TRBV14; no clear D. Per the germline V gene, CDR1 is SGHDN and CDR2 is FVKESK. CDR3 size: 14 residues. The V and J ends lost 5 bases and 0 bases respectively, with 10 bases between them. CDR3 coding DNA: TGTGCCAGCAGCTTATTTGATATGAACACTGAAGCTTTCTTT. Translated, it gives CASSLFDMNTEAFF.

The V gene is TRBV6-2 or TRBV6-3, the J gene TRBJ2-2, with TRBD1 matching over 7 bases. The CDR3 consists of 15 residues. The ends lost 6 bases at V and 4 bases at J; junction bases unmatched: 8. Germline V gene data show CDR1 as MNHEY and CDR2 as SVGEGT. The CDR3 bases are TGTGCCAGCAGGAGCTGGACAGGACCCACCGGGGAGCTGTTTTTT. Translated: CASRSWTGPTGELFF.

The sample holds many counts of this clonotype. J is TRBJ2-7 and V is TRBV5-1; the D gene could be TRBD1 or TRBD2 (7 bases each). The germline CDR1 and CDR2 sequences are SGHRS and YFSETQ. Trimming cost V 4 bases and J 3 bases, with 11 bases left between them. This CDR3 is 13 amino acids long. The CDR3 nucleotides are TGCGCCAGCAGCAGCGGGACAGACTACGAGCAGTACTTC. This gives the protein CASSSGTDYEQYF. The full variable domain, completed using reference TRBV5-1 and TRBJ2-7, is KAGVTQTPRYLIKTRGQQVTLSCSPISGHRSVSWYQQTPGQGLQFLFEYFSETQRNKGNFPGRFSGRQFSNSRSEMNVSTLELGDSALYLCASSSGTDYEQYFGPGTRLTVT.

The chain employs TRBV7-2 and TRBJ1-3; D gene unclear. V was cut by 5 bases and J by 1 base, with 12 bases left in between. The CDR3 is 15 amino acids. Germline assignment: CDR1 SGHTA and CDR2 FQGNSA. This chain's CDR3 is CASSPTWASGNTIYF. CDR3 nucleotide sequence: TGTGCCAGCAGCCCCACCTGGGCGTCTGGAAACACCATATATTTT.